This T cell receptor beta chain came from a study of shared clonotypes between healthy human individuals. Study background: Those who served as donors were a couple of women and a few men between the ages of 18 and 49.

Method: immunoSEQ multiplex PCR; TCRdb's copy keeps in-frame clones and lacks some. The data contain 550,000 to 850,000 clones, approximately 77% of them seen just once; the ten biggest clones take up approximately 1.7%. Germline V CDR1 and CDR2: SEHNR, FQNEAQ (reference sequence). The CDR3 consists of 15 residues. Trimming took 5 bases from V and 2 from J, leaving 16 bases between them. The source material was memory CD4+ T cells sorted from blood. Subset of the sample: CD45RA-negative fraction. This receptor was taken from a woman in her thirties in good health. J is TRBJ2-7 and V is TRBV7-9, with D possibly being TRBD1 or TRBD2 (5 bases each). CDR3 amino acids: CASSRVREGAYEQYF. The CDR3 coding sequence is TGTGCCAGCAGCCGAGTCCGGGAAGGGGCCTACGAGCAGTACTTC.